This T cell receptor beta chain was documented in a study of cytomegalovirus exposure and HLA in healthy donors. PCR was performed using 60 Vbeta and 13 Jbeta primers. Repertoires were generated with immunoSEQ multiplex PCR, while TCRdb's copy carries only in-frame clones and drops some. The sample yields 90,000 to 150,000 clones, around 69% seen once. Germline-derived CDR1 and CDR2 are PRHDT and FYEKMQ (reference sequence). J was trimmed by 8 bases and V by 5 bases; bases with no gene match: 10. The CDR3 is 15 amino acids. Study-wide results and limits: Later on, an analysis tied 15,000 to 20,000 TCR beta sequences to HLA alleles at 0.05 false discovery rate.

About this clone itself: The antigen remains undetermined.

The TCR sequence derives from a woman aged 40 to 49 in good health and CMV-seropositive. The chain links TRBV13 to TRBJ2-1; 9 bases are shared with TRBD1. Sequencing input: PBMCs. The chain's CDR3 is CASSPYRGLGDEQFF. The CDR3 DNA reads TGTGCCAGCAGCCCCTACAGGGGGCTCGGGGATGAGCAGTTCTTC.